Included here is one TCR beta chain sequence, with context. These data belong to a study of OX40 agonist ivuxolimab in advanced cancers. V was cut by 10 bases and J by 5 bases, with 16 bases left in between. CDR1 is LNHDA and CDR2 is SQIVND in the germline V gene (reference sequence). The CDR3 has 13 residues. TCRdb's copy holds only in-frame clones and misses some; the assay was immunoSEQ multiplex PCR. This sample yields 45,000 to 60,000 clones, of which roughly 80% are seen a single time; about 1% belongs to the top ten. V is TRBV19 and J is TRBJ2-3; D is unclear. Sequencing used CD4+ or CD8+ T cells sorted from blood, obtained in a trial of the OX40 agonist ivuxolimab. The receptor's source is an adult with an advanced solid tumor such as melanoma, head and neck, liver or kidney cancer. The CDR3 sequence is CATGEDLGDTQYF. CDR3 nucleotides: TGTGCCACTGGAGAGGATCTGGGAGATACGCAGTATTTT. Variable domain in full (rest from reference TRBV19 and TRBJ2-3): DGGITQSPKYLFRKEGQNVTLSCEQNLNHDAMYWYRQDPGQGLRLIYYSQIVNDFQKGDIAEGYSVSREKKESFPLTVTSAQKNPTAFYLCATGEDLGDTQYFGPGTRLTVL.